What follows describes a single TCR beta chain. Its specificity is unknown. The authors incorporated unique molecular identifiers into the TCR beta cDNA libraries. From approximately 0.95 to 9.8 million T cells, 500,000 or so cDNA molecules were obtained. Each CDR3 protein gets one entry after TCRdb re-called the PCR reads with MiXCR. The sample lists a few hundred thousand distinct CDR3 sequences, less than 35% occurring once. Per the germline V gene, CDR1 is MGHDK and CDR2 is SYGVNS. The V and J ends lost 1 base and 5 bases respectively, with 8 bases between them. The CDR3 extends over 14 amino acids. This record comes from a study of post-analysis software for immune sequencing data. Study-level results: The five TRBV segments detected at higher frequency in patients than in controls included TRBV5-6, TRBV5-1 and TRBV20-1.

The V call is TRBV25-1, the J call TRBJ2-2, with D unresolved. The origin of this receptor is a girl under 18 with multiple sclerosis. Sequencing was carried out using blood. CDR3 nucleotides: TGTGCCAGCAGTGAATCTGGGGTAACCGGGGAGCTGTTTTTT. Its protein product is CASSESGVTGELFF.